This T cell receptor beta chain was obtained from a study of T-cell memory formation after mild COVID-19. Study in general: Largely, the TCR clusters proved donor specific. Findings and caveats of the study: Among clones contracting day 15 to 85, CD4/CD8 was balanced, whereas later expanders leaned CD4+. Shrinking CD4+ clones resided mostly in CM and EM, and CD8+ ones in EMRA.

UMIs and sample barcodes were carried by the TCR alpha and TCR beta cDNA libraries that 5'RACE produced using constant-segment primers. TCRdb reprocessed the 5' RACE reads via MiXCR and lists one record per CDR3 protein. This sample has roughly 120,000 distinct CDR3 sequences, with 16% found just once. This clonotype was recorded a few times. Its target is unknown. V trimming: 4 bases; J trimming: 4 bases; junction bases outside the gene matches: 12. Looked up from germline, CDR1 is SGHAT and CDR2 is FQNNGV. This CDR3 has 17 residues. The TCR was taken from an adult woman who had mild COVID-19 (a few samples of this study predate the infection). Cell type and time point are not known. Sequenced: PBMCs or a T cell subset sorted from them (not recorded which). The chain links TRBV11-2 to TRBJ2-2; 7 bases map to TRBD2. CDR3 sequence: CASSYGRSGAVTGELFF. The CDR3 DNA sequence: TGTGCCAGCAGCTACGGCCGGAGCGGGGCGGTCACCGGGGAGCTGTTTTTT.